One TCR beta chain is described in this entry. Its antigen is currently unknown. The PCR had 60 Vbeta and 13 Jbeta primers. Clones were sequenced by immunoSEQ multiplex PCR, and TCRdb holds only the in-frame ones, with some missing. Here the sample spans about 160,000 clones, roughly 72% being singletons. CDR1 and CDR2 (germline): SGHAT, FQNNGV. V lost 4 bases and J 5 bases, leaving 9 bases between the germline ends. This CDR3 spans 13 amino acids. This entry belongs to a study of cytomegalovirus exposure and HLA in healthy donors. General observations from the study: Productive rates of about 87% or about 30% were seen for most TCR beta V segments in an earlier analysis. Available immune exposure information was restricted to CMV serostatus only.

These donors counted as nominally healthy when sampled, but unrecorded immune exposures were likely. The material sequenced was PBMCs. The chain links TRBV11-2 to TRBJ1-5; no reliable D call. The TCR originated in a woman aged 35 to 49 in good health and CMV-seronegative. Here the CDR3 DNA reads TGTGCCAGCAGCTCAGGAACGGATCAGCCCCAGCATTTT. Protein: CASSSGTDQPQHF.